Shown below are 3 T cell receptor beta chains from a single sample sequenced in a study of beta chain features in type 1 diabetes. All of the isolated RNA was reverse transcribed, so expressed TCRB transcripts were sequenced. The protocol was immunoSEQ multiplex PCR, while the TCRdb copy is restricted to in-frame clones and leaves out a portion. The repertoire holds around 53,000 clones, with about three fifths as singletons. The antigens of these receptors remain unknown. Broader study findings: The study found moderately but significantly shorter TCRB CDR3s in all four CD4+ subsets of Type 1 diabetes patients.

Sequencing used stem cell memory CD4+ T cells from blood. The receptor set was obtained from a woman aged 25 to 39 with type 1 diabetes.

V is TRBV19 and J is TRBJ1-5, with TRBD1 as a possible D gene (5 bases). This CDR3 has 17 amino acids. V lost 5 bases, J lost 0 bases, and 17 bases lay in between. Germline-derived CDR1 and CDR2 are LNHDA and SQIVND (reference sequence). The CDR3 coding sequence is TGTGCCAGTAGTCCCCGAGGAGGGGACCTTAGCAATCAGCCCCAGCATTTT. Translation gives CASSPRGGDLSNQPQHF.

The chain combines TRBV30 with TRBJ1-1; D uncertain. The CDR3 consists of 11 residues. Trimming took off 5 bases at V and 6 bases at J, with 10 bases between the two ends. Per the germline V gene, CDR1 is GTSNPN and CDR2 is SVGIG (reference sequence). CDR3 nucleotide sequence: TGTGCCTGGGCCGAGAGCGCTGAAGCTTTCTTT. This sequence encodes CAWAESAEAFF. Combining the CDR3 with reference TRBV30 and TRBJ1-1 gives the whole variable domain SQTIHQWPATLVQPVGSPLSLECTVEGTSNPNLYWYRQAAGRGLQLLFYSVGIGQISSEVPQNLSASRPQDRQFILSSKKLLLSDSGFYLCAWAESAEAFFGQGTRLTVV.

This clone was found a few times. The CDR3: CASSLNGQGNTEAFF. In DNA form, the CDR3 reads TGCGCCAGCAGCTTGAATGGTCAGGGAAACACTGAAGCTTTCTTT. The chain couples TRBV5-1 to TRBJ1-1, with D tentatively TRBD1 (5 bases). The CDR3 extends over 15 amino acids. Germline V gene lookup returns CDR1 SGHRS and CDR2 YFSETQ. Trimming removed 1 base from V and 2 bases from J, with 12 bases in between.